What follows are 8 T cell receptor beta chains derived from one specimen sequenced in a study of beta chain features in type 1 diabetes. TCRB transcripts that were expressed got sequenced, as all of the isolated RNA had been reverse transcribed. This table comes from immunoSEQ multiplex PCR, and its TCRdb copy is limited to in-frame clones, with some not included. This sample has about 210,000 clones, with about 11% found just once. Specimen: central memory CD4+ T cells from blood. The receptors originated from a man aged 18 to 30 in good health.

The table lists this clone with many counts. The V call is TRBV11-2, the J call TRBJ2-1, with TRBD2 matching over 8 bases. With V trimmed by 1 base and J by 2 bases, 10 bases remained unmatched. CDR1 is SGHAT and CDR2 is FQNNGV in the germline V gene. The length of the CDR3 is 18 residues. The CDR3 reads CASSLALGSGVTYNEQFF. Here the CDR3 DNA reads TGTGCCAGCAGCTTAGCACTAGGTAGCGGGGTAACCTACAATGAGCAGTTCTTC.

The CDR3 spells CASGGDANQPQHF. CDR3 bases: TGTGCCAGCGGCGGGGATGCCAATCAGCCCCAGCATTTT. This chain connects TRBV5-5 to TRBJ1-5; D remains unclear. The CDR3 has 13 residues. Germline values: CDR1 SGHKS, CDR2 YYEKEE (reference sequence). The V end was cut by 7 bases, the J end by 3 bases, with 11 bases between.

The table lists this clone with many counts. The J gene is TRBJ2-2, the V gene TRBV7-2; D uncertain. The germline V gene encodes CDR1 SGHTA and CDR2 FQGNSA. The ends were cut back, 2 bases at V and 13 bases at J, with 14 bases in the middle. This CDR3 contains 13 residues. In DNA, the CDR3 is TGTGCCAGCAGCTTAAAGGCGGAGATGCGGCTGTTTTTT. This translates into CASSLKAEMRLFF.

This clone was seen only a few times. One base separates it from a far larger clone, so it is likely a read error. The V gene is TRBV5-6, the J gene TRBJ2-3, with D uncertain. The CDR3 spans 12 residues. V lost 6 bases, J lost 1 base, and 6 bases lay in between. Germline V lookup: CDR1 SGHDT, CDR2 YYEEEE. DNA of the CDR3: TGTGCCAGCACCTGGGGCACAGATACGCAGTATTTT. It codes for CASTWGTDTQYF.

The chain combines TRBV2 with TRBJ1-5; 8 nucleotides agree with TRBD1. Germline trimming cut 4 bases from V and 4 bases from J; bases unmatched to any gene: 6. Looked up from germline, CDR1 is SNHLY and CDR2 is FYNNEI. The CDR3 loop spans 15 amino acids. CDR3 bases: TGTGCCAGCAGTGGGGCAGGGGGCCGAAATCAGCCCCAGCATTTT. Protein sequence: CASSGAGGRNQPQHF. Drawing the rest from reference TRBV2 and TRBJ1-5, the complete variable domain is EPEVTQTPSHQVTQMGQEVILRCVPISNHLYFYWYRQILGQKVEFLVSFYNNEISEKSEIFDDQFSVERPDGSNFTLKIRSTKLEDSAMYFCASSGAGGRNQPQHFGDGTRLSIL.

CDR3 amino acids: CASSFHDSESSYNEQFF. CDR3 DNA sequence: TGCGCCAGCAGCTTCCACGACAGTGAAAGCTCCTACAATGAGCAGTTCTTC. The genes are TRBV5-1 and TRBJ2-1, with a weak D call TRBD1 (5 bases). The germline gives CDR1 SGHRS, CDR2 YFSETQ. The length of the CDR3 is 17 residues. V was clipped by 2 bases and J by 0 bases, with 15 bases between them. The full variable domain, its missing parts supplied by reference TRBV5-1 and TRBJ2-1, is KAGVTQTPRYLIKTRGQQVTLSCSPISGHRSVSWYQQTPGQGLQFLFEYFSETQRNKGNFPGRFSGRQFSNSRSEMNVSTLELGDSALYLCASSFHDSESSYNEQFFGPGTRLTVL.

This clone was seen more than once but under ten times. The V call is TRBV11-1, the J call TRBJ2-1; TRBD2 aligns across 8 bases. The CDR3 has 14 residues. With V trimmed by 2 bases and J by 5 bases, 2 bases remained unmatched. CDR1 SGHAT and CDR2 FQDESV come from the germline V gene (reference sequence). CDR3 sequence: CASSLTSGDNEQFF. In DNA, the CDR3 is TGTGCCAGCAGCTTAACTAGCGGAGACAATGAGCAGTTCTTC.

This clone was counted only a few times. This chain uses TRBV30 with TRBJ2-7, with TRBD2 matching over 13 bases. CDR3 size: 14 residues. From germline, CDR1 is GTSNPN and CDR2 SVGIG (reference sequence). With V trimmed by 3 bases and J by 5 bases, 4 bases remained unmatched. The chain's CDR3 is CAWRLAGGRHEQYF. CDR3 nucleotide sequence: TGTGCCTGGAGACTAGCGGGAGGGCGCCACGAGCAGTACTTC.